The source of this TCR beta chain is a study of siplizumab effects on memory and regulatory T cells. Whole-study results and caveats: Among sequences traceable to unstimulated CD4+ memory cells, alloreactive ones were significantly reduced by siplizumab. Naive T cells seemed more diverse than memory cells and seemed major alloresponse contributors.

A remark on this clone: What it binds is unknown.

Repertoires were generated with immunoSEQ multiplex PCR, while TCRdb's copy carries only in-frame clones and drops some. In the table there are over 35,000 clones, roughly 90% of which are singletons. The source material was naive CD4+ T cells sorted from blood. The receptor comes from a human donor in good health.

CDR3 nucleotide sequence: TGTGCCAGCTCACCACCGGACCCTTACGAGCAGTACTTC. The encoded protein is CASSPPDPYEQYF. The chain couples TRBV18 to TRBJ2-7; no reliable D call. Germline V gene sequence: CDR1 KGHSH, CDR2 LQKENI. Trimming shortened V by 0 bases and J by 4 bases, and 7 bases separated the two germline ends. The CDR3 length is 13 residues.